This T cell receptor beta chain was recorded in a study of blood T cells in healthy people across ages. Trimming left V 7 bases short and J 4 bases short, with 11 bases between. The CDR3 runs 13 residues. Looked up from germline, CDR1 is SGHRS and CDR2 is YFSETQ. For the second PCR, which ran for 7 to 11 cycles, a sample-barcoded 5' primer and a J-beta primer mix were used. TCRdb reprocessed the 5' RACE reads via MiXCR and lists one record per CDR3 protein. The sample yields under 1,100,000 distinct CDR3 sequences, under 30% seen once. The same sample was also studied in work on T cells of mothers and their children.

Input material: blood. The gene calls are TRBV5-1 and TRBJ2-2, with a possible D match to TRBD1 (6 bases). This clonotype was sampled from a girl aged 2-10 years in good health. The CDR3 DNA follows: TGCGCCAGCGAGGACAGCTTCACCGGGGAGCTGTTTTTT. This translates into CASEDSFTGELFF.